The 26 T cell receptor beta chains below all came from one sample that was sequenced in a study of beta chain features in type 1 diabetes. Expressed TCRB transcripts were sequenced because the isolated RNA had all been reverse transcribed beforehand. Produced via immunoSEQ multiplex PCR; TCRdb's table is partial and in-frame only. The data hold 350,000 to 400,000 clones, with 10% to 15% observed a single time. No antigen has been identified for these receptors. Whole-study results and caveats: A moderate, significant TCRB CDR3 shortening appeared in type 1 diabetes across four CD4+ subsets.

Sequencing input: naive CD4+ T cells from blood. Source of these receptors: a woman aged 18 to 35 with type 1 diabetes.

The gene calls are TRBV6-5 and TRBJ2-7; the match to TRBD1 covers 7 bases. The V gene end was trimmed by 6 bases and the J gene end by 3 bases; junction bases not matched to a gene: 5. Germline assignment: CDR1 MNHEY and CDR2 SVGAGI. This CDR3 has 13 amino acids. Here the CDR3 reads CASSPRGLYEQYF. CDR3 bases: TGTGCCAGCAGCCCAAGGGGGCTCTACGAGCAGTACTTC.

The genes are TRBV10-3 and TRBJ2-7; tentative D call: TRBD1 (7 bases). Trimming cost V 8 bases and J 5 bases, with 13 bases left between them. The CDR3 sequence is 12 residues long. Germline CDR1 reads ENHRY; CDR2 reads SYGVKD. The CDR3 spells CAIQGGRDEQYF. The DNA of the CDR3 is TGTGCCATCCAGGGGGGTAGGGACGAGCAGTACTTC.

This rearrangement joins TRBV27 to TRBJ2-2, with a possible D match to TRBD1 (6 bases). The ends were cut back, 2 bases at V and 1 base at J, with 14 bases in the middle. Germline V CDR1 and CDR2: MNHEY, SMNVEV (reference sequence). This CDR3 spans 17 amino acids. CDR3 nucleotide sequence: TGTGCCAGCAGTTTAAGTGCCGGACAGCTGAACACCGGGGAGCTGTTTTTT. It yields the protein CASSLSAGQLNTGELFF.

The J gene is TRBJ2-7, the V gene TRBV30; 7 nucleotides align to TRBD2. V shed 5 bases, J shed 11 bases, and the junction held 15 bases outside the gene matches. The CDR3 consists of 13 residues. Germline-derived CDR1 and CDR2 are GTSNPN and SVGIG (reference sequence). CDR3 in amino acids: CAWGGELIGTEYF. As DNA, the CDR3 is TGTGCCTGGGGGGGGGAGCTAATTGGGACGGAGTACTTC.

This clone showed up just a few times. The genes are TRBV13 and TRBJ2-1; 11 bases match TRBD2. The CDR3 is 16 residues long. The J segment lost 9 bases and the V segment lost 5 bases, leaving 12 bases of the junction unmatched. CDR1 and CDR2 from the germline V gene are PRHDT and FYEKMQ (reference sequence). As DNA, the CDR3 is TGTGCCAGCAGCGGACTTCTAGCGGGGGGCGGAGGTGAGCAGTTCTTC. Protein sequence: CASSGLLAGGGGEQFF.

The chain couples TRBV5-1 to TRBJ2-3; 9 nucleotides align to TRBD2. CDR1 is SGHRS, CDR2 YFSETQ, per germline. V shed 7 bases, J shed 3 bases, and the junction held 3 bases outside the gene matches. CDR3 length equals 13 residues. The CDR3 DNA reads as TGCGCCAGCGGAACTAGCGGGACAGATACGCAGTATTTT. Translated, it gives CASGTSGTDTQYF.

This clone was seen only a few times. This chain uses TRBV14 with TRBJ2-1; 10 bases are a match to TRBD2. Looked up from germline, CDR1 is SGHDN and CDR2 is FVKESK. The CDR3 is 15 residues long. Germline trimming cut 4 bases from V and 5 bases from J; bases unmatched to any gene: 5. CDR3: CASSLGLAVNNEQFF. CDR3 nucleotide sequence: TGTGCCAGCAGCCTAGGACTAGCGGTGAACAATGAGCAGTTCTTC.

This clone was counted between two and nine times. The chain carries TRBV19 and TRBJ2-1, with TRBD2 as a possible D gene (6 bases). The CDR3 spans 17 residues. Germline V gene sequence: CDR1 LNHDA, CDR2 SQIVND (reference sequence). Deletions cut 0 bases from V and 0 bases from J, with 12 bases between. This CDR3 reads CASSIDRLTSSYNEQFF. The CDR3, as DNA: TGTGCCAGTAGTATAGATCGATTGACTAGCTCCTACAATGAGCAGTTCTTC.

The gene calls are TRBV2 and TRBJ1-5; D is perhaps TRBD1 (5 bases). CDR3 length: 13 amino acids. V shed 3 bases and J shed 7 bases, with 10 bases lying between them. The germline gives CDR1 SNHLY, CDR2 FYNNEI. The DNA for the CDR3 is TGTGCCAGCAGTGACAGGGTACGGCAGCCCCAGCATTTT. Protein sequence: CASSDRVRQPQHF. Together with reference TRBV2 and TRBJ1-5, the CDR3 gives the full variable domain: EPEVTQTPSHQVTQMGQEVILRCVPISNHLYFYWYRQILGQKVEFLVSFYNNEISEKSEIFDDQFSVERPDGSNFTLKIRSTKLEDSAMYFCASSDRVRQPQHFGDGTRLSIL.

This clone turned up a few times. The J gene is TRBJ2-5, the V gene TRBV5-1; D may be TRBD2 (5 bases). V was clipped by 0 bases and J by 1 base, with 10 bases between them. The CDR3 runs 15 residues. CDR1 and CDR2 (germline): SGHRS, YFSETQ. CDR3 nucleotides: TGCGCCAGCAGCTTGGTCGGGAAGTCCCAAGAGACCCAGTACTTC. This gives the protein CASSLVGKSQETQYF. Using reference TRBV5-1 and TRBJ2-5 for the parts outside the CDR3, the full variable domain is KAGVTQTPRYLIKTRGQQVTLSCSPISGHRSVSWYQQTPGQGLQFLFEYFSETQRNKGNFPGRFSGRQFSNSRSEMNVSTLELGDSALYLCASSLVGKSQETQYFGPGTRLLVL.

The chain combines TRBV19 with TRBJ2-7, with 8 positions matching TRBD1. CDR1 is LNHDA and CDR2 is SQIVND in the germline V gene (reference sequence). The CDR3 runs to 13 residues. The ends lost 6 bases at V and 6 bases at J; junction bases unmatched: 7. CDR3 in amino acids: CASRTGEFGEQYF. CDR3 coding DNA: TGTGCCAGTAGGACAGGGGAATTTGGCGAGCAGTACTTC.

This clone was counted between two and nine times. V and J are TRBV5-6 and TRBJ2-7, with D perhaps TRBD1 (6 bases). The CDR3 length is 15 residues. Germline V gene data show CDR1 as SGHDT and CDR2 as YYEEEE. V lost 0 bases and J 3 bases, leaving 13 bases between the germline ends. CDR3 DNA: TGTGCCAGCAGCTTGGGCCTACAGGGTGACTACGAGCAGTACTTC. Translated: CASSLGLQGDYEQYF.

The rearrangement joins TRBV7-9 to TRBJ2-1; TRBD2 might be the D (5 bases). The CDR3 is 13 residues long. V was trimmed by 5 bases and J by 5 bases, leaving 10 bases between them. CDR1 and CDR2 from the germline V gene are SEHNR and FQNEAQ (reference sequence). DNA of the CDR3: TGTGCCAGCAGCGCGGGCCCTAACAATGAGCAGTTCTTC. Its protein is CASSAGPNNEQFF.

This clone occurred a few times. The V call is TRBV28, the J call TRBJ1-5, with TRBD1 matching over 8 bases. CDR1 and CDR2 from the germline V gene are MDHEN and SYDVKM. The CDR3 totals 15 residues. Trimming took 4 bases from V and 7 from J; bases not matched to a gene: 9. The CDR3 region is CASSWGTGLGQPQHF. The CDR3 region has the DNA TGTGCCAGCAGTTGGGGGACAGGTCTGGGGCAGCCCCAGCATTTT.

There are a few counts of this clone. At one end, the junction sequence differs from germline, possibly due to a read error. This chain connects TRBV11-2 to TRBJ2-7; D is perhaps TRBD1 (6 bases). Germline V gives CDR1 SGHAT, CDR2 FQNNGV. This CDR3 comprises 11 residues. The CDR3 spells CASSPLTRTDF. The CDR3 DNA follows: TGTGCCAGCAGCCCACTAACTCGGACAGACTTC.

J is TRBJ1-5 and V is TRBV6-4, with D possibly TRBD1 on 5 matching bases. Germline V gives CDR1 MRHNA, CDR2 SNTAGT. This CDR3 is 14 amino acids long. V lost 5 bases and J 0 bases, leaving 8 bases between the germline ends. CDR3 sequence: CASSRDYSNQPQHF. The CDR3 coding sequence is TGTGCCAGCAGTCGGGACTATAGCAATCAGCCCCAGCATTTT.

The J gene is TRBJ2-4, the V gene TRBV7-9; TRBD2 matches 7 bases. Per germline, CDR1 SEHNR and CDR2 FQNEAQ (reference sequence). Trimming at V came to 1 base and at J to 9 bases, leaving 6 bases not matched to a gene. The length of the CDR3 is 14 residues. CDR3 DNA: TGTGCCAGCAGCTTAGGGGAGGGTAAGGTCATTCAGTACTTC. Protein product: CASSLGEGKVIQYF. The full variable domain, with the rest looked up from reference TRBV7-9 and TRBJ2-4, is DTGVSQNPRHKITKRGQNVTFRCDPISEHNRLYWYRQTLGQGPEFLTYFQNEAQLEKSRLLSDRFSAERPKGSFSTLEIQRTEQGDSAMYLCASSLGEGKVIQYFGAGTRLSVL.

The gene calls are TRBV28 and TRBJ2-5; 7 nucleotides align to TRBD1. CDR1 and CDR2 (germline): MDHEN, SYDVKM. The CDR3 contains 15 residues. Trimming took 3 bases from V and 5 from J; bases not matched to a gene: 9. The CDR3 sequence is CASSFGAGGSETQYF. As DNA, the CDR3 is TGTGCCAGCAGTTTTGGGGCAGGGGGATCGGAGACCCAGTACTTC.

CDR3: CASSLPSGRKNIQYF. The CDR3 DNA reads TGTGCCAGCAGTTTACCTAGCGGGAGAAAAAACATTCAGTACTTC. The V gene is TRBV28, the J gene TRBJ2-4; 10 bases line up with TRBD2. The germline CDR1 and CDR2 sequences are MDHEN and SYDVKM. The CDR3 has 15 residues. The V gene end was trimmed by 2 bases and the J gene end by 4 bases; junction bases not matched to a gene: 2.

The V call is TRBV13, the J call TRBJ2-7; TRBD2 agrees at 9 bases. V shed 5 bases, J shed 3 bases, and the junction held 5 bases outside the gene matches. The CDR3 consists of 14 residues. Germline assignment: CDR1 PRHDT and CDR2 FYEKMQ (reference sequence). The CDR3 reads CASSVSTSGYEQYF. The CDR3 bases are TGTGCCAGCAGCGTCTCGACTAGCGGCTACGAGCAGTACTTC.

This chain joins TRBV5-4 and TRBJ2-7; D remains unclear. CDR1 is SGHNT and CDR2 is YYREEE in the germline V gene (reference sequence). Trimming stripped 0 bases from V and 0 bases from J, with 10 bases between. The CDR3 is 15 amino acids. This CDR3 reads CASSLAAASSYEQYF. The CDR3 bases are TGTGCCAGCAGCTTGGCGGCGGCTAGCTCCTACGAGCAGTACTTC.

This clone was seen a few times. The V gene is TRBV2, the J gene TRBJ1-1, with D possibly TRBD1 on 5 matching bases. The CDR3 runs 14 residues. V shed 6 bases and J shed 2 bases, with 13 bases lying between them. The germline V gene has CDR1 SNHLY and CDR2 FYNNEI. The CDR3 DNA reads TGTGCCAGCAGCCGCGGGACGGACAACACTGAAGCTTTCTTT. Translating it yields CASSRGTDNTEAFF.

The V and J genes are TRBV7-6 and TRBJ1-2; no clear D gene. The V gene lost 1 base and the J gene lost 0 bases, with 6 bases spanning the gap. This CDR3 is built from 14 residues. CDR1 SGHVS and CDR2 FNYEAQ come from the germline V gene. CDR3 DNA sequence: TGTGCCAGCAGCTTAGGTGGAGCTAACTATGGCTACACCTTC. This sequence encodes CASSLGGANYGYTF.

This clone has a handful of counts. The J gene is TRBJ2-3, the V gene TRBV5-1; 8 bases agree with TRBD1. In germline, CDR1 is SGHRS, CDR2 YFSETQ. Losses at the gene ends were 4 bases for V and 4 bases for J; bases not matched to a gene: 2. The CDR3 runs to 13 residues. CDR3 DNA sequence: TGCGCCAGCAGCACGACAGGGGCAGATACGCAGTATTTT. Amino acids: CASSTTGADTQYF.

This clone was recorded a few times. The chain recombines TRBV6-5 with TRBJ1-1; no definite D call. V lost 8 bases and J lost 4, with 8 bases in between. Germline V lookup: CDR1 MNHEY, CDR2 SVGAGI. The CDR3 totals 11 residues. The CDR3 reads CASLSSTEAFF. The CDR3 nucleotides read TGTGCCAGCTTGTCCAGCACTGAAGCTTTCTTT.

About this clone itself: This CDR3 is also generated by other DNA sequences in the sample. The chain joins TRBV7-9 to TRBJ2-1; D possibly corresponds to TRBD2 (6 bases). The CDR3 spans 11 residues. V lost 4 bases and J lost 10, with 8 bases in between. Germline V lookup: CDR1 SEHNR, CDR2 FQNEAQ (reference sequence). DNA for the CDR3: TGTGCCAGCAGCTCTCTAGCGGAGCAGTTCTTC. It is translated as CASSSLAEQFF. Full variable domain (rest looked up from reference TRBV7-9 and TRBJ2-1): DTGVSQNPRHKITKRGQNVTFRCDPISEHNRLYWYRQTLGQGPEFLTYFQNEAQLEKSRLLSDRFSAERPKGSFSTLEIQRTEQGDSAMYLCASSSLAEQFFGPGTRLTVL.